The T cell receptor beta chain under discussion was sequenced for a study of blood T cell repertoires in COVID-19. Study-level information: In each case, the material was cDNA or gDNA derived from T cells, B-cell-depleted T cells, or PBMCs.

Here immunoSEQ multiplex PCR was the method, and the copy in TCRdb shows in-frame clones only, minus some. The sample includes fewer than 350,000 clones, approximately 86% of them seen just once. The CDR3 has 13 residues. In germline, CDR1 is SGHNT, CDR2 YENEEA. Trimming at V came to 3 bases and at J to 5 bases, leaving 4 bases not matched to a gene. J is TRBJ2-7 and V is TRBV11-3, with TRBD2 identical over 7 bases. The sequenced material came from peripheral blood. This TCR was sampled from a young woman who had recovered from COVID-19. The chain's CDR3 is CASSLGGIDEQYF. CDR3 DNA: TGTGCCAGCAGCTTGGGGGGGATTGACGAGCAGTACTTC.